The sequence of this TCR beta chain was determined in a study of cytomegalovirus exposure and HLA in healthy donors. Concerning this clone: Its antigen is still unknown.

The V end lost 5 bases, the J end lost 6 bases, and 13 bases lay between the germline ends. Germline V gene sequence: CDR1 SEHNR, CDR2 FQNEAQ (reference sequence). The CDR3 loop spans 13 amino acids. The PCR made use of 60 Vbeta and 13 Jbeta primers. In the original processing: The authors later counted 70 million to 85 million unique TCR beta chains, some 10 million of them shared. Sequencing was performed with immunoSEQ multiplex PCR; in TCRdb, only in-frame clones are kept and a portion is missing. The V and J calls and clone size were taken over from that table, and D and trimming were inferred from the DNA. The sample shows approximately 140,000 clones, over 60% of them seen only once. Findings and limits, study-wide: CMV serostatus was the only immune exposure information that was available. Being productive about 87% or about 30% of the time was typical of most TCR beta V segments in an earlier analysis. Accurate prediction of most subjects' HLA-A and HLA-B alleles from TCR beta sequences was reported.

The sample was PBMCs. The clonotype was recovered from a man aged 35 to 55 in good health and CMV-seronegative. The chain employs TRBV7-9 and TRBJ1-2; TRBD1 is a possible D gene (6 bases). CDR3 loop: CASSLQGNDGYTF. The CDR3 nucleotides read TGTGCCAGCAGCCTACAGGGAAACGATGGCTACACCTTC.